This T cell receptor (beta chain) emerged from a study of shared clonotypes between healthy human individuals. Germline V gives CDR1 MNHEY, CDR2 SVGAGI. J was trimmed by 4 bases and V by 4 bases; bases with no gene match: 5. The CDR3 sequence is 14 residues long. As regards this clone: Other DNA sequences in the same sample also yield this CDR3.

TCRdb's table, derived via immunoSEQ multiplex PCR, lists solely in-frame clones and lacks some. The table has millions of clones, 85% to 95% seen once. The naive CD8 subset, CD45RO-negative cells positively selected for CCR7, excluded terminally differentiated effector memory CD45RA+ cells. The chain carries TRBV6-5 and TRBJ2-7, with TRBD1 identical over 9 bases. This sequence originates from a man younger than 35 in good health. Specimen: naive CD8+ T cells sorted from blood. The CDR3 coding sequence is TGTGCCAGCAGTTTCGGGACAGGGACTTACGAGCAGTACTTC. It encodes CASSFGTGTYEQYF.